This passage covers 12 T cell receptor beta chains from one sample sequenced in a study of blood T cell repertoires in COVID-19. The method was immunoSEQ multiplex PCR; TCRdb's version includes in-frame clones alone and lacks a portion of them. The table has 58,000 or so clones, roughly 74% seen once. Material for sequencing was peripheral blood. These receptors were taken from a woman aged 80 or over with acute or convalescent COVID-19.

This chain uses TRBV6-5 with TRBJ2-6; 7 nucleotides line up with TRBD1. Unmatched junction bases numbered 4, after V lost 10 bases and J lost 1 base. The CDR3 has 14 residues. The germline V gene encodes CDR1 MNHEY and CDR2 SVGAGI. The chain's CDR3 is CAKDRRSGANVLTF. The CDR3 nucleotides are TGTGCCAAGGACAGGAGATCTGGGGCCAACGTCCTGACTTTC.

The chain joins TRBV30 to TRBJ1-4; no clear D. Germline CDR1 GTSNPN, CDR2 SVGIG (reference sequence). Trimming removed 2 bases from V and 7 bases from J, with 20 bases in between. There are 16 residues in the CDR3. The CDR3, as DNA: TGTGCCTGGAGTCCCCATAGAGGGAGCGCGGTTGAAAAACTGTTTTTT. It translates to CAWSPHRGSAVEKLFF.

V usage is TRBV6-5 and J usage is TRBJ1-3; D gene ambiguous. This CDR3 is built from 14 residues. Trimming stripped 2 bases from V and 0 bases from J, with 5 bases between. Looked up from germline, CDR1 is MNHEY and CDR2 is SVGAGI. CDR3 protein: CASSYAGSGNTIYF. The CDR3 DNA follows: TGTGCCAGCAGTTACGCGGGCTCTGGAAACACCATATATTTT.

The chain employs TRBV5-6 and TRBJ2-2; a weak D match, TRBD2 (5 bases). CDR3 length: 12 residues. From germline, CDR1 is SGHDT and CDR2 YYEEEE. The V gene lost 3 bases and the J gene lost 7 bases, with 7 bases spanning the gap. The CDR3 is CASSSGYGELFF. DNA of the CDR3: TGTGCCAGCAGCTCGGGGTACGGGGAGCTGTTTTTT.

The J gene is TRBJ2-1, the V gene TRBV7-3, with D possibly matching TRBD2 (6 bases). This CDR3 region has 14 residues. V was trimmed by 6 bases and J by 6 bases, leaving 15 bases between them. Germline loops: CDR1 SGHTA, CDR2 FQGTGA. The CDR3: CASSLLRRVNEQFF. The CDR3 nucleotides are TGTGCCAGCAGTTTATTACGGAGGGTCAATGAGCAGTTCTTC.

In its sample, this clone was seen a few times. The rearrangement uses TRBV27 and TRBJ1-2, with D possibly matching TRBD1 (5 bases). The CDR3 loop spans 14 amino acids. V dropped 3 bases and J dropped 2 bases, with 10 bases sitting between them. CDR1 is MNHEY and CDR2 is SMNVEV in the germline V gene (reference sequence). The CDR3 DNA is TGTGCCAGCAGTTTTCAGGGTGCGAACTATGGCTACACCTTC. Protein: CASSFQGANYGYTF.

The chain combines TRBV5-1 with TRBJ2-3, with TRBD2 matching over 11 bases. The CDR3 spans 17 residues. With 0 bases clipped from V and 0 bases from J, the junction kept 3 bases outside the gene matches. Germline assignment: CDR1 SGHRS and CDR2 YFSETQ. The CDR3 bases are TGCGCCAGCAGCTTGGTGGGACTAGCGGCTAGCACAGATACGCAGTATTTT. Protein product: CASSLVGLAASTDTQYF.

This chain uses TRBV6-2 or TRBV6-3 with TRBJ2-7; D gene uncertain. Germline V gene sequence: CDR1 MNHEY, CDR2 SVGEGT. CDR3 size: 14 residues. V lost 4 bases and J lost 2, with 12 bases in between. This CDR3 reads CASSFRHGAYEQYF. The CDR3 DNA is TGTGCCAGCAGTTTCCGACACGGCGCCTACGAGCAGTACTTC.

J is TRBJ2-5 and V is TRBV19; perhaps TRBD1 as D (5 bases). Germline assignment: CDR1 LNHDA and CDR2 SQIVND (reference sequence). The CDR3 has 13 amino acids. Trimming cost V 4 bases and J 5 bases, with 11 bases left between them. CDR3 nucleotide sequence: TGTGCCAGTAGTAAGGTGGGGCTGGAGACCCAGTACTTC. This translates into CASSKVGLETQYF.

The chain recombines TRBV3-1 (or the pseudogene TRBV3-2) with TRBJ1-1; TRBD1 aligns across 8 bases. The V segment lost 5 bases and the J segment 1 base; nucleotides outside the gene matches: 12. This CDR3 contains 17 residues. Germline V CDR1 and CDR2: LGHDT, YNNKEL (reference sequence). In nucleotides, the CDR3 is TGTGCCAGCAGCGGACGGACAGGGAGAGCAACGAACACTGAAGCTTTCTTT. Its translation is CASSGRTGRATNTEAFF.

The rearrangement joins TRBV7-6 to TRBJ2-1; D uncertain. Germline CDR1 is SGHVS and CDR2 is FNYEAQ. The V and J ends lost 1 base and 0 bases respectively, with 10 bases between them. The CDR3 runs to 16 residues. The CDR3 coding sequence is TGTGCCAGCAGCTTAGAACTACCGAGCTCCTACAATGAGCAGTTCTTC. As protein: CASSLELPSSYNEQFF.

The V gene is TRBV6-5, the J gene TRBJ1-2; 10 positions agree with TRBD1. From germline, CDR1 is MNHEY and CDR2 SVGAGI. The CDR3 consists of 14 residues. The V and J ends lost 6 bases and 5 bases, in that order; junction bases with no gene match: 6. The CDR3 coding sequence is TGTGCCAGCAGGACAGGGGGCGAGGTTTATGGCTACACCTTC. This codes for CASRTGGEVYGYTF.